This T cell receptor beta chain came from a study of cytomegalovirus exposure and HLA in healthy donors. Study results and caveats: Apparent HLA restriction characterized most CMV-associated TCR beta chains in a later analysis. Across donors, most TCRs were seen rarely, yet some public ones were widespread. As a later analysis showed, a missense DCLRE1C variant was linked to trimming of TCR beta V- and J-genes.

CDR1 and CDR2 from the germline V gene are MGHRA and YSYEKL. Trimming took 4 bases from V and 2 from J; bases not matched to a gene: 14. The CDR3 loop spans 17 amino acids. Concerning this clone: Its antigen is unidentified.

The PCR ran on 60 Vbeta and 13 Jbeta primers. The assay was immunoSEQ multiplex PCR, and TCRdb's table has in-frame clones only and misses some. The data hold 200,000 to 300,000 clones, with 82% observed a single time. This sequence joins TRBV4-1 and TRBJ2-7; 7 bases are shared with TRBD1. The sample was PBMCs. The clonotype was recovered from a woman between 35 and 50 years old in good health and CMV-seropositive. CDR3 coding DNA: TGCGCCAGCAGCCCTACTCAGTTGAGGGGGACAGCCTACGAGCAGTACTTC. This sequence encodes CASSPTQLRGTAYEQYF.